These 20 T cell receptor beta chains share one sample of origin, sequenced in a study of PD-L1 blockade in urothelial cancer. Sample time point: pretreatment peripheral blood. Generated by immunoSEQ multiplex PCR, the TCRdb table keeps only in-frame clones and is missing some. The sample carries 54,000 or so clones, approximately 80% recorded once. This specimen consisted of PBMCs, obtained around atezolizumab (anti-PD-L1) treatment. Every receptor here comes from a middle-aged man with urothelial cancer.

The genes are TRBV5-4 and TRBJ2-7; D is uncertain. The CDR3 loop spans 11 amino acids. CDR1 is SGHNT and CDR2 is YYREEE in the germline V gene (reference sequence). Trimming cost V 4 bases and J 2 bases, with 4 bases left between them. The CDR3: CASSQTYEQYF. The CDR3 DNA reads TGTGCCAGCAGCCAAACCTACGAGCAGTACTTC. The variable domain in full, completed from reference TRBV5-4 and TRBJ2-7, reads ETGVTQSPTHLIKTRGQQVTLRCSSQSGHNTVSWYQQALGQGPQFIFQYYREEENGRGNFPPRFSGLQFPNYSSELNVNALELDDSALYLCASSQTYEQYFGPGTRLTVT.

The chain carries TRBV11-3 and TRBJ2-1; D gene uncertain. The CDR3 extends over 11 amino acids. V was clipped by 8 bases and J by 6 bases, with 8 bases between them. Germline V gives CDR1 SGHNT, CDR2 YENEEA. CDR3 DNA sequence: TGTGCCAGCTCCGGGTCCAATGAGCAGTTCTTC. Translated: CASSGSNEQFF.

The genes are TRBV7-2 and TRBJ1-2; D is unclear. The CDR3 runs 14 residues. Trimming stripped 5 bases from V and 6 bases from J, with 16 bases between. Germline V gene lookup returns CDR1 SGHTA and CDR2 FQGNSA. CDR3 amino acids: CASSPRGVRDGYTF. CDR3 nucleotide sequence: TGTGCCAGCAGCCCCCGAGGAGTGAGGGATGGCTACACCTTC.

The chain couples TRBV21-1 to TRBJ1-5; the DNA was not compared with TRBD1, the D call given in the table. TRBV21-1 counts as a pseudogene. The CDR3 is made up of 19 amino acids. CDR3: CASSKANRDKSNSNQPQHF. CDR3 DNA: TGTGCCAGCAGCAAAGCTAACCGGGACAAGAGTAATAGCAATCAGCCCCAGCATTTT.

This clone was detected once. The V gene is TRBV5-6, the J gene TRBJ2-2, with 9 bases that match TRBD1. Germline V gene lookup returns CDR1 SGHDT and CDR2 YYEEEE. V was clipped by 4 bases and J by 5 bases; unmatched bases: 6. This CDR3 spans 15 amino acids. The chain's CDR3 is CASSPGTGLTGELFF. The CDR3 DNA follows: TGTGCCAGCAGCCCCGGGACAGGGCTGACCGGGGAGCTGTTTTTT.

The chain joins TRBV9 to TRBJ2-1, with 9 positions matching TRBD1. Losses at the gene ends were 1 base for V and 5 bases for J; bases not matched to a gene: 4. Germline CDR1 reads SGDLS; CDR2 reads YYNGEE. CDR3 size: 15 residues. CDR3 residues: CASSVRGTGNNEQFF. CDR3 nucleotides: TGTGCCAGCAGCGTAAGGGGGACAGGGAACAATGAGCAGTTCTTC.

The chain couples TRBV6-5 to TRBJ2-7, with 7 bases identical to TRBD2. Trimming at V came to 6 bases and at J to 4 bases, leaving 12 bases not matched to a gene. The CDR3 sequence is 15 residues long. Germline V lookup: CDR1 MNHEY, CDR2 SVGAGI. This chain's CDR3 is CASRKRLAASYEQYF. The CDR3, as DNA: TGTGCCAGCAGGAAAAGGCTAGCGGCATCGTACGAGCAGTACTTC.

The chain couples TRBV6-5 to TRBJ1-2; perhaps TRBD1 as D (5 bases). V shed 10 bases and J shed 7 bases, with 13 bases lying between them. The CDR3 consists of 11 residues. CDR1 and CDR2 from the germline V gene are MNHEY and SVGAGI. CDR3 sequence reads: CATSSTGGYTF. The CDR3 region has the DNA TGTGCCACCTCTTCAACAGGTGGCTACACCTTC.

The chain joins TRBV2 to TRBJ2-3; TRBD2 matches 7 bases. V trimming: 5 bases; J trimming: 2 bases; junction bases outside the gene matches: 4. Germline V lookup: CDR1 SNHLY, CDR2 FYNNEI. This CDR3 contains 14 residues. The CDR3 protein is CASSRGDPTDTQYF. CDR3 DNA: TGTGCCAGCAGTCGGGGGGACCCCACAGATACGCAGTATTTT.

This chain connects TRBV27 to TRBJ1-1; no definite D call. The CDR3 length is 14 residues. The germline gives CDR1 MNHEY, CDR2 SMNVEV (reference sequence). The V gene lost 2 bases and the J gene lost 0 bases, with 7 bases spanning the gap. CDR3: CASSLNRLNTEAFF. The CDR3 region has the DNA TGTGCCAGCAGTTTAAACAGATTGAACACTGAAGCTTTCTTT.

V and J are TRBV11-2 and TRBJ2-5, with 7 positions matching TRBD2. The CDR3 is made up of 14 amino acids. V shed 3 bases and J 4 bases; nucleotides not matched to a gene: 5. Germline V gene data show CDR1 as SGHAT and CDR2 as FQNNGV. CDR3 in DNA: TGTGCCAGCAGCTTCGGGGCGGGAGTAGAGACCCAGTACTTC. This encodes CASSFGAGVETQYF.

The chain is built from TRBV15 and TRBJ2-3; 8 bases fit TRBD2. The germline CDR1 and CDR2 sequences are LNHNV and YYDKDF (reference sequence). V lost 0 bases to trimming and J lost 1 base; unmatched junction nucleotides: 9. CDR3 size: 18 residues. CDR3: CATSRDWRGGQGTDTQYF. CDR3 DNA: TGTGCCACCAGCAGAGATTGGCGCGGGGGGCAGGGCACAGATACGCAGTATTTT.

The chain joins TRBV28 to TRBJ2-1; TRBD2 might be the D (5 bases). Germline CDR1 and CDR2: MDHEN and SYDVKM. Between the trimmed V and J ends, which lost 2 bases and 0 bases, there was a span of 8 bases. CDR3 length equals 15 residues. CDR3 protein: CASSLAGSSYNEQFF. The CDR3 nucleotides read TGTGCCAGCAGTTTAGCGGGTAGCTCCTACAATGAGCAGTTCTTC.

The chain links TRBV27 to TRBJ2-2; D not certain. CDR1 and CDR2 (germline): MNHEY, SMNVEV (reference sequence). The CDR3 totals 13 residues. V shed 8 bases and J shed 5 bases, with 12 bases lying between them. The CDR3 DNA sequence: TGTGCCAGCGGAGAACCAAGGACCGGGGAGCTGTTTTTT. Translating it yields CASGEPRTGELFF.

The J gene is TRBJ2-3, the V gene TRBV9; unclear D gene. The germline V and J ends were trimmed by 4 bases and 6 bases, with 15 bases remaining between them. Germline CDR1 and CDR2: SGDLS and YYNGEE. The CDR3 is 14 amino acids. This CDR3 reads CASSLRPNGDTQYF. The CDR3 DNA reads as TGTGCCAGCAGCCTACGCCCCAACGGGGATACGCAGTATTTT.

The chain employs TRBV6-5 and TRBJ2-5, with D possibly being TRBD2 (5 bases). The V and J ends lost 5 bases and 5 bases respectively, with 15 bases between them. The CDR3 runs to 14 residues. Germline values: CDR1 MNHEY, CDR2 SVGAGI. CDR3 nucleotide sequence: TGTGCCAGCAGTCGCGTGAGACTAACGGAGACCCAGTACTTC. Its translation: CASSRVRLTETQYF.

The chain is built from TRBV29-1 and TRBJ1-1; D gene uncertain. CDR1 and CDR2 (germline): SQVTM, ANQGSEA. This CDR3 contains 10 residues. The V end lost 7 bases, the J end lost 1 base, and 4 bases lay between the germline ends. CDR3 bases: TGCAGCGCGGGGAACACTGAAGCTTTCTTT. The encoded protein is CSAGNTEAFF. The full variable domain, rest sourced from reference TRBV29-1 and TRBJ1-1, is SAVISQKPSRDICQRGTSLTIQCQVDSQVTMMFWYRQQPGQSLTLIATANQGSEATYESGFVIDKFPISRPNLTFSTLTVSNMSPEDSSIYLCSAGNTEAFFGQGTRLTVV.

This chain connects TRBV27 to TRBJ2-7, with D maybe TRBD1 (5 bases). CDR3 length: 14 residues. Between the trimmed V and J ends, which lost 2 bases and 1 base, there was a span of 9 bases. CDR1 is MNHEY and CDR2 is SMNVEV in the germline V gene (reference sequence). Here the CDR3 reads CASSLERGSYEQYF. DNA of the CDR3: TGTGCCAGCAGTTTAGAAAGGGGATCCTACGAGCAGTACTTC.

This rearrangement joins TRBV5-1 to TRBJ2-1; 8 bases are a match to TRBD2. CDR1 and CDR2 (germline): SGHRS, YFSETQ. With V trimmed by 4 bases and J by 5 bases, 11 bases remained unmatched. The CDR3 spans 16 residues. CDR3 nucleotides: TGCGCCAGCAGCCTTGGGGGTAGCGGGGTCCACAATGAGCAGTTCTTC. Its translation: CASSLGGSGVHNEQFF.

The rearrangement uses TRBV7-9 and TRBJ1-2; unclear D gene. Germline lookup yields CDR1 SEHNR and CDR2 FQNEAQ (reference sequence). The CDR3 sequence is 12 residues long. The V gene lost 3 bases and the J gene lost 4 bases, with 6 bases spanning the gap. The CDR3 reads CASSLGGYGYTF. CDR3 nucleotides: TGTGCCAGCAGCTTGGGAGGCTATGGCTACACCTTC.